The T cell receptor beta chain under discussion was sequenced for a study of siplizumab effects on memory and regulatory T cells. Whole-study results and caveats: Only a minority of proliferating CD4+ or CD8+ clones had an assignable naive or memory phenotype, with roughly 75-96% lacking one.

Trimming shortened V by 7 bases and J by 11 bases, and 23 bases separated the two germline ends. From germline, CDR1 is LNHDA and CDR2 SQIVND (reference sequence). The CDR3 has 14 residues. For every sample, approximately 9 x 10^4 TCR templates were assayed. The repertoire was sequenced with immunoSEQ multiplex PCR; TCRdb's copy has only in-frame clones and lacks some. The sample has tens of thousands of clones; more than 80% are singletons. Comment on this clone: What it binds is not known.

J is TRBJ2-5 and V is TRBV19, with D possibly matching TRBD1 (6 bases). The sequence was obtained from a human donor in good health. The sequenced sample consisted of CD8+ T cells sorted from blood. The CDR3 nucleotides are TGTGCCAGTAAAACGGGACACGGAAGCTGGGAGCAGTACTTC. It specifies CASKTGHGSWEQYF.